This T cell receptor beta chain was captured in a study of CD8 T cells in ankylosing spondylitis (dated by TCRdb to 2015 to 2018). With regard to the full study: The study set out to find disease-linked TCR variants by profiling T cell receptor beta repertoires in ankylosing spondylitis patients and healthy donors. In total, the full study cohort was made up of some 110 healthy donors and 25 to 30 ankylosing spondylitis patients. Peripheral blood was sampled, and synovial fluid was additionally collected from ankylosing spondylitis patients.

Study-wide conclusions, independent of this receptor: Some of the motif variants had been reported before in the synovial fluid and blood of reactive arthritis patients, a finding that suggests common disease-initiation mechanisms. The disease-linked clones had a CD8+ phenotype and were found at relatively low frequencies in peripheral blood. Significant enrichment of the disease-linked clones was reported in matched synovial fluid samples from ankylosing spondylitis patients. Blood from ankylosing spondylitis patients appeared to be characterized by a TCR beta motif composed of about 8 highly homologous amino acid variants.

The junction shows trimming of 5 bases on V and 6 bases on J, plus 16 bases between the germline ends. Spanning cysteine to phenylalanine, the CDR3 consists of 14 amino acids. Only CDR3 DNA is held: 42 bases, read in frame from base 1. Sequencer: Illumina HiSeq 2500. Quantitative 5'-RACE with molecular barcodes was the method used to prepare the TCR beta libraries. Per the source publication's procedure: To identify disease-linked TCR variants, a new computational method was used, one built on a probabilistic model of VDJ rearrangement. TCRdb cleaned the public reads at Q25 with fastp, built clones with MiXCR and kept in-frame beta chains. Rows with one shared CDR3 protein collapse into an entry with the most common genes and DNA. In this record, the V and J calls reflect TCRdb's handling and not the investigators' own analysis. The sample profile shows 90,000 to 120,000 distinct CDR3 sequences; around 24% of them were found once. Around an eighth of the sample lies in the top ten.

For each ankylosing spondylitis patient, the synovial fluid sample was matched to a blood sample from that same patient. Only a few counts were recorded for this clonotype. Its antigen remains unidentified. There are no base qualities to consult, and no much larger clone falls within one base. This sequence was found in a male donor with ankylosing spondylitis. The V and J genes are TRBV12-3 or TRBV12-4 and TRBJ1-1; TRBD1 might be the D gene, on 5 matching bases. What was sequenced was synovial fluid, either unsorted or a sorted T cell fraction (not recorded which). Here is the DNA: TGTGCCAGCAGTACGTTAGGGGTGATCGCTGAAGCTTTCTTT. Translated, this gives CASSTLGVIAEAFF.